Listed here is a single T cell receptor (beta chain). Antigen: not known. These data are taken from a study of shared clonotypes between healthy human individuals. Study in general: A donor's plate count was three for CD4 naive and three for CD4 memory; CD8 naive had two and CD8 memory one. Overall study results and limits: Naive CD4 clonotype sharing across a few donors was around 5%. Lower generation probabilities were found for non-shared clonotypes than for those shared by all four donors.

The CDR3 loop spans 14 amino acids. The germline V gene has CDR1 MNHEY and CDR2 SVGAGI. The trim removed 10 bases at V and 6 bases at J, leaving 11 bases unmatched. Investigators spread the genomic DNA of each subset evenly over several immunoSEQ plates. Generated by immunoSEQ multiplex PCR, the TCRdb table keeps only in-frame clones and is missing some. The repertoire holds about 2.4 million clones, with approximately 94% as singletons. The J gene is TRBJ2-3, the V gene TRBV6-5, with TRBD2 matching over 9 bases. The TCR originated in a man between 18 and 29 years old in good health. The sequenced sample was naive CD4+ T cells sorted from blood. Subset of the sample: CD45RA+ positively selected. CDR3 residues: CATTPGLASDTQYF. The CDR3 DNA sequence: TGTGCCACCACCCCGGGACTAGCATCCGATACGCAGTATTTT.